A single sample is the source of the 26 T cell receptor beta chains below, sequenced in a study of OX40 agonist ivuxolimab in advanced cancers. This table comes from immunoSEQ multiplex PCR, and its TCRdb copy is limited to in-frame clones, with some not included. The sample includes around 11,000 clones, less than 90% seen only once; the top ten take 14%. Here the sequenced sample was CD4+ or CD8+ T cells sorted from blood, taken in a trial of the OX40 agonist ivuxolimab. The receptors originated from an adult with an advanced solid tumor such as melanoma, head and neck, liver or kidney cancer.

The chain carries TRBV6-1 and TRBJ2-7, with 9 bases lining up with TRBD2. Germline CDR1 reads MNHNS; CDR2 reads SASEGT. The CDR3 is 17 amino acids. The J segment lost 3 bases and the V segment lost 4 bases, leaving 13 bases of the junction unmatched. The CDR3 nucleotides read TGTGCCAGCAGTGGGTGGACTAGCGAGACCCCGGGCTACGAGCAGTACTTC. This codes for CASSGWTSETPGYEQYF.

The chain joins TRBV15 to TRBJ2-3, with no clear D. Deletions cut 5 bases from V and 2 bases from J, with 11 bases between. This CDR3 spans 14 amino acids. Germline lookup yields CDR1 LNHNV and CDR2 YYDKDF (reference sequence). CDR3 nucleotide sequence: TGTGCCACCAGCCTGCCCAGACCCACAGATACGCAGTATTTT. Translation: CATSLPRPTDTQYF.

The V call is TRBV7-8, the J call TRBJ2-7, with a possible D match to TRBD1 (5 bases). CDR1 and CDR2 from the germline V gene are SGHVS and FQNEAQ. V gave up 1 base and J gave up 4 bases, with 8 bases separating them. The length of the CDR3 is 13 residues. CDR3 nucleotide sequence: TGTGCCAGCAGCTTAGAGGGGATTTACGAGCAGTACTTC. It yields the protein CASSLEGIYEQYF.

The chain employs TRBV15 and TRBJ2-1, with a weak D call TRBD2 (5 bases). This CDR3 comprises 13 residues. Trimming took 5 bases from V and 10 from J, leaving 15 bases between them. Germline V gives CDR1 LNHNV, CDR2 YYDKDF (reference sequence). DNA for the CDR3: TGTGCCACCAGCCCCAATTCCGAGCGGGAGCAGTTCTTC. Residues: CATSPNSEREQFF.

Here the CDR3 reads CASSAGRGGHYGYTF. In DNA form, the CDR3 reads TGTGCCAGCAGTGCGGGGCGCGGGGGGCACTATGGCTACACCTTC. The chain employs TRBV6-1 and TRBJ1-2; perhaps TRBD1 as D (6 bases). The CDR3 loop spans 15 amino acids. From germline, CDR1 is MNHNS and CDR2 SASEGT. V gave up 4 bases and J gave up 3 bases, with 15 bases separating them.

The rearrangement links TRBV6-4 to TRBJ2-1; either TRBD1 or TRBD2 may fit D (5 bases each). The length of the CDR3 is 15 residues. The V gene lost 3 bases and the J gene lost 2 bases, with 11 bases spanning the gap. The germline V gene encodes CDR1 MRHNA and CDR2 SNTAGT. In DNA, the CDR3 is TGTGCCAGCAGTGAAGGGACGGGACCCTACAATGAGCAGTTCTTC. The encoded protein is CASSEGTGPYNEQFF.

V and J are TRBV7-8 and TRBJ2-5; possibly TRBD2 for D (6 bases). V dropped 1 base and J dropped 1 base, with 13 bases sitting between them. Germline V CDR1 and CDR2: SGHVS, FQNEAQ. This CDR3 is 16 amino acids long. In DNA form, the CDR3 reads TGTGCCAGCAGCTTAGGGGGGTGGAGGGGCCAAGAGACCCAGTACTTC. It is translated as CASSLGGWRGQETQYF.

The V gene is TRBV11-3, the J gene TRBJ2-3; 9 nucleotides match TRBD1. Germline V gene data show CDR1 as SGHNT and CDR2 as YENEEA. CDR3 length: 16 residues. V was pared by 2 bases and J by 3 bases, with 6 bases of the junction left unmatched. The CDR3 loop is CASSLSGTGWTDTQYF. The CDR3 DNA reads TGTGCCAGCAGCTTATCCGGGACAGGGTGGACAGATACGCAGTATTTT.

The genes are TRBV2 and TRBJ2-7; 7 nucleotides line up with TRBD1. After removal of 6 bases from V and 1 base from J, the junction contained 6 bases not matched to a gene. Germline V gene data show CDR1 as SNHLY and CDR2 as FYNNEI. The CDR3 is 14 amino acids. Written as DNA, the CDR3 is TGTGCCAGCAGGCCGGGACAGCTTTCCTACGAGCAGTACTTC. This encodes CASRPGQLSYEQYF.

This clone came up once. This chain uses TRBV19 with TRBJ2-1, with 9 nucleotides matching TRBD2. The CDR3 is made up of 17 amino acids. In germline, CDR1 is LNHDA, CDR2 SQIVND (reference sequence). Trimming removed 0 bases from V and 9 bases from J; junction bases left unmatched: 12. CDR3 residues: CASSIEVAGASFGEQFF. CDR3 sequence (DNA): TGTGCCAGTAGTATAGAAGTAGCGGGAGCGAGTTTTGGTGAGCAGTTCTTC.

The chain joins TRBV7-9 to TRBJ1-2; D possibly corresponds to TRBD1 (6 bases). The length of the CDR3 is 13 residues. The germline V gene encodes CDR1 SEHNR and CDR2 FQNEAQ (reference sequence). V lost 2 bases, J lost 6 bases, and 10 bases lay in between. The CDR3 nucleotides read TGTGCCAGCAGCTTAAACAGGGTGGATGGCTACACCTTC. Protein product: CASSLNRVDGYTF.

This chain uses TRBV11-3 with TRBJ2-5; 9 bases are a match to TRBD2. Unmatched junction bases numbered 7, after V lost 0 bases and J lost 5 bases. The CDR3 totals 16 residues. Per the germline V gene, CDR1 is SGHNT and CDR2 is YENEEA. This CDR3 is CASSLDRLAGLETQYF. The CDR3 DNA is TGTGCCAGCAGCTTAGACCGGCTAGCGGGATTGGAGACCCAGTACTTC.

V usage is TRBV6-1 and J usage is TRBJ2-7; 8 positions agree with TRBD2. V lost 4 bases, J lost 7 bases, and 12 bases stayed unmatched. Looked up from germline, CDR1 is MNHNS and CDR2 is SASEGT. The CDR3 extends over 15 amino acids. Here the CDR3 DNA reads TGTGCCAGCAGTGTCCCCACGGGAGGGGGAGATGAGCAGTACTTC. This gives the protein CASSVPTGGGDEQYF.

This sequence joins TRBV19 and TRBJ2-1; 8 bases match TRBD1. The CDR3 contains 17 residues. V gave up 3 bases and J gave up 6 bases; unmatched junction bases: 13. CDR1 and CDR2 (germline): LNHDA, SQIVND (reference sequence). The CDR3 spells CASSIQGANPFGNEQFF. The CDR3 coding sequence is TGTGCCAGTAGTATTCAGGGGGCTAATCCTTTCGGCAATGAGCAGTTCTTC.

The sample holds one count of this clone. This sequence joins TRBV4-1 and TRBJ1-4; D gene ambiguous. This CDR3 region has 15 residues. Germline V lookup: CDR1 MGHRA, CDR2 YSYEKL. V lost 4 bases to trimming and J lost 4 bases, with 13 bases between them. The CDR3 is CASSLTQNNNEKLFF. The CDR3 DNA reads TGCGCCAGCAGCCTCACGCAGAACAATAATGAAAAACTGTTTTTT.

The chain couples TRBV2 to TRBJ2-7; D is uncertain. The CDR3 is 11 residues long. Trimming stripped 6 bases from V and 0 bases from J, with 3 bases between. CDR1 is SNHLY and CDR2 is FYNNEI in the germline V gene. In nucleotides, the CDR3 is TGTGCCAGCAGATACTCCTACGAGCAGTACTTC. This translates into CASRYSYEQYF.

This clone was detected only a few times. Here the CDR3 DNA reads TGTGCCAGCAGCTTAGTCCTCCGGGACAGAAACACAGATACGCAGTATTTT. This gives the protein CASSLVLRDRNTDTQYF. V usage is TRBV5-6 and J usage is TRBJ2-3; 7 positions agree with TRBD1. Trimming took 2 bases from V and 2 from J; bases not matched to a gene: 11. Germline V gene sequence: CDR1 SGHDT, CDR2 YYEEEE. The CDR3 has 17 amino acids.

This chain links TRBV7-9 with TRBJ2-1; TRBD1 aligns across 7 bases. Germline trimming cut 6 bases from V and 8 bases from J; bases unmatched to any gene: 10. Per the germline V gene, CDR1 is SEHNR and CDR2 is FQNEAQ (reference sequence). The CDR3 loop spans 14 amino acids. CDR3: CASRWTGPEDEQFF. In nucleotides, the CDR3 is TGTGCCAGCAGATGGACAGGCCCCGAGGATGAGCAGTTCTTC.

CDR3 in amino acids: CATSGAESSYEQYF. CDR3 nucleotides: TGTGCCACCAGCGGGGCCGAGAGCTCCTACGAGCAGTACTTC. This chain uses TRBV15 with TRBJ2-7; weak D call: TRBD1 (5 bases). CDR1 LNHNV and CDR2 YYDKDF come from the germline V gene (reference sequence). The germline V and J ends were trimmed by 5 bases and 0 bases, with 11 bases remaining between them. The CDR3 spans 14 residues.

The chain employs TRBV19 and TRBJ2-1, with no clear D. Germline-derived CDR1 and CDR2 are LNHDA and SQIVND (reference sequence). The CDR3 totals 14 residues. V was clipped by 1 base and J by 10 bases, with 14 bases between them. CDR3 in amino acids: CASSIVKVAEEQFF. The DNA for the CDR3 is TGTGCCAGTAGTATAGTCAAGGTAGCTGAGGAGCAGTTCTTC.

This clone was found once. This sequence joins TRBV7-9 and TRBJ1-2, with 8 bases identical to TRBD1. Germline V lookup: CDR1 SEHNR, CDR2 FQNEAQ (reference sequence). The CDR3 loop spans 14 amino acids. J was trimmed by 6 bases and V by 2 bases; bases with no gene match: 5. The CDR3 sequence: CASSLPGQDDGYTF. The CDR3 DNA sequence: TGTGCCAGCAGCTTACCGGGACAGGATGATGGCTACACCTTC. The full variable domain, its missing parts supplied by reference TRBV7-9 and TRBJ1-2, is DTGVSQNPRHKITKRGQNVTFRCDPISEHNRLYWYRQTLGQGPEFLTYFQNEAQLEKSRLLSDRFSAERPKGSFSTLEIQRTEQGDSAMYLCASSLPGQDDGYTFGSGTRLTVV.

The chain employs TRBV6-5 and TRBJ2-1, with 7 bases that match TRBD2. V lost 0 bases and J lost 3; bases outside the gene matches: 2. This CDR3 has 15 residues. Looked up from germline, CDR1 is MNHEY and CDR2 is SVGAGI. CDR3 loop: CASSYSRTSYNEQFF. CDR3 nucleotides: TGTGCCAGCAGTTACTCTAGGACTAGCTACAATGAGCAGTTCTTC.

V usage is TRBV15 and J usage is TRBJ2-1, with 7 positions matching TRBD2. Unmatched junction bases numbered 7, after V lost 1 base and J lost 4 bases. The CDR3 length is 16 residues. Germline V gene sequence: CDR1 LNHNV, CDR2 YYDKDF (reference sequence). The CDR3, as DNA: TGTGCCACCAGCAGAGGTGAAGGACTAGAGTACAATGAGCAGTTCTTC. Its translation: CATSRGEGLEYNEQFF.

The chain combines TRBV7-9 with TRBJ2-3, with D unresolved. The V and J ends lost 3 bases and 4 bases respectively, with 14 bases between them. The V gene's germline CDR1 is SEHNR and CDR2 FQNEAQ (reference sequence). This CDR3 region has 15 residues. CDR3 sequence (DNA): TGTGCCAGCAGCTTTGTTGAAGGGTCCCCAGATACGCAGTATTTT. This sequence encodes CASSFVEGSPDTQYF.

The genes are TRBV5-1 and TRBJ2-5; 13 nucleotides match TRBD2. Germline CDR1 reads SGHRS; CDR2 reads YFSETQ. This CDR3 spans 15 amino acids. V was clipped by 4 bases and J by 4 bases; unmatched bases: 4. The DNA for the CDR3 is TGCGCCAGCAGCATAAGACTAGCGGGGGGAGAGACCCAGTACTTC. As protein: CASSIRLAGGETQYF.

The V gene is TRBV10-2, the J gene TRBJ2-3; TRBD2 matches 11 bases. Germline V CDR1 and CDR2: WSHSY, SAAADI. V dropped 2 bases and J dropped 4; count of bases not matched to a gene: 11. The CDR3 has 18 amino acids. The CDR3 protein is CASSEALAGGYRADTQYF. Here the CDR3 DNA reads TGCGCCAGCAGTGAGGCTCTAGCGGGGGGCTATCGGGCAGATACGCAGTATTTT.